Listed below are T cell receptor beta chains from one sample, sequenced in a study of technical replicates of blood from a handful of donors. Sequencing used immunoSEQ multiplex PCR; TCRdb keeps in-frame clones, though not all of them. Counted here are tens of thousands of clones, 85% to 95% occurring once; the ten biggest clones make up approximately 0.4%. Material: T cells isolated from PBMCs. Receptors originate from a human donor in good health. CDR3s include the opening cysteine and the closing phenylalanine or tryptophan. A D gene is named only where the DNA matches it firmly. Clone sizes are given selectively: once, few, many, or a class where the clone is expanded.

CDR3 length,J gene,clone size,V gene,D gene,CDR3 DNA,CDR3 protein
16,TRBJ2-3,.,TRBV7-6,.,TGTGCCAGCAGCTTACGTTCCCAGGGGCGCACAGATACGCAGTATTTT,CASSLRSQGRTDTQYF
14,TRBJ2-1,once,TRBV7-3,.,TGTGCCAGCAGCCCCCTCGCGGGACTGAACGAGCAGTTCTTC,CASSPLAGLNEQFF
14,TRBJ1-2,.,TRBV10-3,TRBD1,TGTGCCATCAGGAGGGGCAGGGGGCCGGAAGGCTACACCTTC,CAIRRGRGPEGYTF
14,TRBJ1-4,.,TRBV2,.,TGTGCCAGCAGTGAGCGTAGGAGGGATGAAAAACTGTTTTTT,CASSERRRDEKLFF
14,TRBJ2-7,.,TRBV7-2,TRBD2,TGTGCCAGCAGCTACCACCGGGGGGGTTACGAGCAGTACTTC,CASSYHRGGYEQYF
17,TRBJ1-5,.,TRBV28,TRBD1,TGTGCCAGCAGTTGGGGACAGGGCGGTCCCAAAAATCAGCCCCAGCATTTT,CASSWGQGGPKNQPQHF
16,TRBJ2-1,.,TRBV7-2,.,TGTGCCAGCAGCTTAGGGCTAGCGAGCTCCTACAATGAGCAGTTCTTC,CASSLGLASSYNEQFF
15,TRBJ2-7,.,TRBV7-9,.,TGTGCCAGCAGCTTTACAGGGTCAACACTATACGAGCAGTACTTC,CASSFTGSTLYEQYF
15,TRBJ2-3,.,TRBV28,TRBD1,TGTGCCAGCAGTCCAACAGGGGTTAGCACAGATACGCAGTATTTT,CASSPTGVSTDTQYF
17,TRBJ2-1,.,TRBV6-4,TRBD2,TGTGCCAGCAGCAGAGAAGTGCTAGCGGGAGGGCCGGGTGAGCAGTTCTTC,CASSREVLAGGPGEQFF
16,TRBJ2-5,.,TRBV5-4,TRBD2,TGTGCCAGCAGCCCGGGGGGGGTAGCACGGCATGAGACCCAGTACTTC,CASSPGGVARHETQYF
15,TRBJ1-1,.,TRBV28,TRBD1,TGTGCCAGCACCATGACAGGGGGGGGGAACACTGAAGCTTTCTTT,CASTMTGGGNTEAFF
15,TRBJ1-1,.,TRBV5-4,TRBD1,TGTGCCAGCAGCTTGCCGACAGGGATAATTACTGAAGCTTTCTTT,CASSLPTGIITEAFF
14,TRBJ2-2,.,TRBV25-1,TRBD1,TGTGCCCCTATCAGGGACAGATCGGCCGGGGAGCTGTTTTTT,CAPIRDRSAGELFF
14,TRBJ1-1,.,TRBV11-2,.,TGTGCCAGCAGCTTAGATCTGGGGCCCACTGAAGCTTTCTTT,CASSLDLGPTEAFF
20,TRBJ2-7,.,TRBV7-7,TRBD2,TGTGCCAGCAGGCTAGACTCGGGAGGGCCAAGTCCTTTTAGCTCCTACGAGCAGTACTTC,CASRLDSGGPSPFSSYEQYF
13,TRBJ2-7,.,TRBV14,.,TGTGCCAGCAGCCAAGTAGGAGGATACGAGCAGTACTTC,CASSQVGGYEQYF
12,TRBJ1-2,.,TRBV10-3,.,TGTGCCATCAGTGGAGCCGACTATGGCTACACCTTC,CAISGADYGYTF
14,TRBJ1-1,.,TRBV5-1,.,TGCGCCAGCAGCTTGGTGCAGGGTGAGACTGAAGCTTTCTTT,CASSLVQGETEAFF
13,TRBJ1-2,.,TRBV29-1,.,TGCAGCGCTATTGGACTCCTAAGAGATGGCTACACCTTC,CSAIGLLRDGYTF
14,TRBJ2-2,.,TRBV6-5,.,TGTGCCAGCAGTTACTCGGTCAGAACCGGGGAGCTGTTTTTT,CASSYSVRTGELFF
17,TRBJ2-1,.,TRBV11-3,TRBD2,TGTGCCAGCAGCCCGCGGGTGGCAACTAGCGGGGACAATGAGCAGTTCTTC,CASSPRVATSGDNEQFF
10,TRBJ1-2,.,TRBV29-1,.,TGCAGCGTTGCCAGCTATGGCTACACCTTC,CSVASYGYTF
13,TRBJ1-4,.,TRBV4-1,.,TGCGCCAGCAGCCTGGGACACACTGAAAAACTGTTTTTT,CASSLGHTEKLFF
14,TRBJ2-2,.,TRBV7-2,TRBD2,TGTGCCAGCAGCTTTGGCGGACTAGCCGGGGAGCTGTTTTTT,CASSFGGLAGELFF
15,TRBJ1-5,few,TRBV27,.,TGTGCCAGCAGTTTTGGGGGGGCCCTCAATCAGCCCCAGCATTTT,CASSFGGALNQPQHF
12,TRBJ2-1,once,TRBV11-3,.,TGTGCCAGCAGCTTCAGGGCCAATGAGCAGTTCTTC,CASSFRANEQFF
13,TRBJ2-1,few,TRBV7-2,.,TGTGCCAGCAGCTTCCCCGGGGACAATGAGCAGTTCTTC,CASSFPGDNEQFF
15,TRBJ2-3,.,TRBV7-3,.,TGTGCCAGCAGCTTAACCGGTCTAGTTACAGATACGCAGTATTTT,CASSLTGLVTDTQYF
14,TRBJ1-2,.,TRBV7-2,TRBD1,TGTGCCAGCAGCTTAGACAGGGGGCACTATGGCTACACCTTC,CASSLDRGHYGYTF
15,TRBJ2-7,once,TRBV9,TRBD1,TGTGCCAGCAGCGTAGCAGGGACAGGGCTTACCGAGCAGTACTTC,CASSVAGTGLTEQYF
12,TRBJ2-7,.,TRBV30,TRBD1,TGTGCCTGGAGGGGACAGTTCTACGAGCAGTACTTC,CAWRGQFYEQYF
15,TRBJ2-1,.,TRBV18,.,TGTGCCAGCTCACCCCCCGGGACTCTCTTCAATGAGCAGTTCTTC,CASSPPGTLFNEQFF
13,TRBJ1-1,once,TRBV28,.,TGTGCCAGCAGTCCCTCAGGGTACACTGAAGCTTTCTTT,CASSPSGYTEAFF
16,TRBJ2-7,.,TRBV4-3,TRBD1,TGCGCCAGCAGCCAACGGGGACAGGTCCCCCCCTACGAGCAGTACTTC,CASSQRGQVPPYEQYF
15,TRBJ1-3,few,TRBV19,.,TGTGCCAGTAGGAGGCCGTCACGACGCGTCGGCACCATATATTTT,CASRRPSRRVGTIYF
16,TRBJ2-7,.,TRBV7-2,TRBD1,TGTGCCAGCAGCTTATCCGGGACAGGGGGCTCCTACGAGCAGTACTTC,CASSLSGTGGSYEQYF
13,TRBJ1-1,.,TRBV5-8,.,TGTGCCAGCAGCCCTGGGAGGCTGCTTGAAGCTTTCTTT,CASSPGRLLEAFF
12,TRBJ1-2,.,TRBV18,.,TGTGCCAGCTCCACAGGAGAGTATGGCTACACCTTC,CASSTGEYGYTF
15,TRBJ1-1,.,TRBV5-1,.,TGCGCCAGCAGCTTGGCTGATTCCAGAACGTCTGAAGCTTTCTTT,CASSLADSRTSEAFF
14,TRBJ2-7,.,TRBV6-6,.,TGTGCCAGCATTATTAGCGGTAGCTCCTACGAGCAGTACTTC,CASIISGSSYEQYF
19,TRBJ1-1,.,TRBV19,TRBD1,TGTGCCAGTAGTATATTTCTCTGGGACAGGGGGTTCATGAACACTGAAGCTTTCTTT,CASSIFLWDRGFMNTEAFF
13,TRBJ1-5,.,TRBV6-4,.,TGTGCCAGCAGTGAACAGGGCGGCCAGCCCCAGCATTTT,CASSEQGGQPQHF
19,TRBJ1-4,once,TRBV5-1,.,TGCGCCAGCAGCTTGGAGCTTAGACGGGTGTCTGGAACTAATGAAAAACTGTTTTTT,CASSLELRRVSGTNEKLFF
15,TRBJ2-2,.,TRBV5-1,TRBD2,TGCGCCAGCAGCTTGACTAGCGGGAGAACCGGGGAGCTGTTTTTT,CASSLTSGRTGELFF